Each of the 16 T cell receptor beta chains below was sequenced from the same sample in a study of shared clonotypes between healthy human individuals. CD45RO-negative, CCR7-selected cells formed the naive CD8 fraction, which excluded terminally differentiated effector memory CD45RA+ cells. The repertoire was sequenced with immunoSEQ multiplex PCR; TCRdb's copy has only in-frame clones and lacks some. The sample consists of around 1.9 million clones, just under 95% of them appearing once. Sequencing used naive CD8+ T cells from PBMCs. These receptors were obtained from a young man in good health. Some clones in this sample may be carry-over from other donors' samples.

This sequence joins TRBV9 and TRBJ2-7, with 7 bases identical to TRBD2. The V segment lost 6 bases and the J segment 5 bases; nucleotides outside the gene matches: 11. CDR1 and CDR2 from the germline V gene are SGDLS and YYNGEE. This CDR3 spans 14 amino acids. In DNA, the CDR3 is TGTGCCAGCACCTGGGAGGGGCTGAAAAACGAGCAGTACTTC. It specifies CASTWEGLKNEQYF. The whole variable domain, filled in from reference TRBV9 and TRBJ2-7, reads DSGVTQTPKHLITATGQRVTLRCSPRSGDLSVYWYQQSLDQGLQFLIQYYNGEERAKGNILERFSAQQFPDLHSELNLSSLELGDSALYFCASTWEGLKNEQYFGPGTRLTVT.

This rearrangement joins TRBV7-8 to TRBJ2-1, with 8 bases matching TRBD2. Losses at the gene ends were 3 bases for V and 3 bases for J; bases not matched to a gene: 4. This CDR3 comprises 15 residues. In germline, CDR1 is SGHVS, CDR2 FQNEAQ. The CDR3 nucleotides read TGTGCCAGCAGCTTGGCTAGCGGGCGCTACAATGAGCAGTTCTTC. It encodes CASSLASGRYNEQFF.

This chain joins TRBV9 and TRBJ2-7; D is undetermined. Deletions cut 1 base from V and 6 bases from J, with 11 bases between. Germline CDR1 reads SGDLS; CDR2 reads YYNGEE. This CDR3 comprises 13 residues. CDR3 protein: CASSVFDEGEQYF. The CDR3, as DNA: TGTGCCAGCAGCGTATTTGACGAAGGCGAGCAGTACTTC.

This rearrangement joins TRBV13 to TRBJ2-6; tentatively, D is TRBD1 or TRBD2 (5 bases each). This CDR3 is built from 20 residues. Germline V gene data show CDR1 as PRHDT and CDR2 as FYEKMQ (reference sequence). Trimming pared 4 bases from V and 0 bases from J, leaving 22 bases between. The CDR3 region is CASSSEWDGLVSSGANVLTF. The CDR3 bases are TGTGCCAGCAGCTCAGAGTGGGACGGCCTAGTTAGCTCTGGGGCCAACGTCCTGACTTTC.

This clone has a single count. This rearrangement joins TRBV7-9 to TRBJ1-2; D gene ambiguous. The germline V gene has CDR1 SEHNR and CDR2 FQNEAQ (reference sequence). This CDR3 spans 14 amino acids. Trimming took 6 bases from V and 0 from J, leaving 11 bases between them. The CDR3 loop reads CASSYAVANYGYTF. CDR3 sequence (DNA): TGTGCCAGCAGTTACGCGGTAGCTAACTATGGCTACACCTTC.

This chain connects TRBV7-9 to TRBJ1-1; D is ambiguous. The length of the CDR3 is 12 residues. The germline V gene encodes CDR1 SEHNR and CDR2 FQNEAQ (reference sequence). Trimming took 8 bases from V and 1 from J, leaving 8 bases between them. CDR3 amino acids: CASGRWNTEAFF. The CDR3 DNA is TGTGCCAGCGGACGGTGGAACACTGAAGCTTTCTTT.

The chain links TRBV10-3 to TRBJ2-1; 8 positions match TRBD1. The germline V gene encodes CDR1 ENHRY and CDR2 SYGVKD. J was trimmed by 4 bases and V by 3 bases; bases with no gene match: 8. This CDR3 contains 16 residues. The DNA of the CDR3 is TGTGCCATCAGTGATCGACAGGGGACCGCATACAATGAGCAGTTCTTC. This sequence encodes CAISDRQGTAYNEQFF.

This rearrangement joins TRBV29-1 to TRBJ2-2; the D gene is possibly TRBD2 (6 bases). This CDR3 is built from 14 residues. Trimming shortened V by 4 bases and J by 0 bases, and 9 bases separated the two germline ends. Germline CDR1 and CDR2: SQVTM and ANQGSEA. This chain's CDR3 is CSVGLGANTGELFF. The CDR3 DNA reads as TGCAGCGTTGGACTAGGGGCGAACACCGGGGAGCTGTTTTTT.

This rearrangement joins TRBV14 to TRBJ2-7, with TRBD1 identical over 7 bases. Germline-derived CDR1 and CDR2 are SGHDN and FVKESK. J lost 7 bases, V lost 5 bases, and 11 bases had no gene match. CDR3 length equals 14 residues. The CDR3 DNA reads TGTGCCAGCAGCTCCCGGGACAGAACCTTAGAGCAGTACTTC. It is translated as CASSSRDRTLEQYF.

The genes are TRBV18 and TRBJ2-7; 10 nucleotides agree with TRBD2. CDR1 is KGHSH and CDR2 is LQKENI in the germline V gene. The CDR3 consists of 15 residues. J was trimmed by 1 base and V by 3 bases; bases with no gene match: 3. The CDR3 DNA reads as TGTGCCAGCTCACCGCTAGCGGGAGAATCCTACGAGCAGTACTTC. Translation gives CASSPLAGESYEQYF.

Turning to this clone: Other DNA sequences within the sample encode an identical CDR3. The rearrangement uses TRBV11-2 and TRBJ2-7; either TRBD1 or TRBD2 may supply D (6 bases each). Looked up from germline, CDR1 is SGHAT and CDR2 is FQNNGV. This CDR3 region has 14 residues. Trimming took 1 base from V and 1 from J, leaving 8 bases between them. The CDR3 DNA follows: TGTGCCAGCAGCTTAGGAGGGGGGTCCTACGAGCAGTACTTC. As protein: CASSLGGGSYEQYF.

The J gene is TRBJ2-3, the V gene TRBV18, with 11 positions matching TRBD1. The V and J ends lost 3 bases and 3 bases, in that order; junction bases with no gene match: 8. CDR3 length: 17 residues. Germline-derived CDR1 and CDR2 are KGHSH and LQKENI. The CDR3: CASSPNLDRGPTDTQYF. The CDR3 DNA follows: TGTGCCAGCTCACCTAATTTGGACAGGGGGCCTACAGATACGCAGTATTTT. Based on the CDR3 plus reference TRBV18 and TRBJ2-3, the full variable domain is NAGVMQNPRHLVRRRGQEARLRCSPMKGHSHVYWYRQLPEEGLKFMVYLQKENIIDESGMPKERFSAEFPKEGPSILRIQQVVRGDSAAYFCASSPNLDRGPTDTQYFGPGTRLTVL.

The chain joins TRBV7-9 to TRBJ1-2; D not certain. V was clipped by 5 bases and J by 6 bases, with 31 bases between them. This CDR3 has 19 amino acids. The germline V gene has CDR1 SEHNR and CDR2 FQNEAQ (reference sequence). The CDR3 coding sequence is TGTGCCAGCAGCCCCCTACCTGCCAGGACCAGACATAGCCCCCATGGCTACACCTTC. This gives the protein CASSPLPARTRHSPHGYTF.

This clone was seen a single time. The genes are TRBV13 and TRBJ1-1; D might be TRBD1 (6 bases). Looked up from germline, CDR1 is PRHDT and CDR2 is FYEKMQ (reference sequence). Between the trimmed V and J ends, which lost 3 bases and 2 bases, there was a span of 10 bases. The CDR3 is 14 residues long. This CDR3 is CASSFQTGNTEAFF. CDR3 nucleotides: TGTGCCAGCAGCTTCCAGACAGGAAACACTGAAGCTTTCTTT.

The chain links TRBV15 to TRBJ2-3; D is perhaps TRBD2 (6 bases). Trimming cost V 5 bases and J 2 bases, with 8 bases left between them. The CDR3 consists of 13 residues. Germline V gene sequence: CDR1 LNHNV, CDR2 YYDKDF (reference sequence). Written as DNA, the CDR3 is TGTGCCACCAGCTGGGGGGTCACAGATACGCAGTATTTT. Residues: CATSWGVTDTQYF.

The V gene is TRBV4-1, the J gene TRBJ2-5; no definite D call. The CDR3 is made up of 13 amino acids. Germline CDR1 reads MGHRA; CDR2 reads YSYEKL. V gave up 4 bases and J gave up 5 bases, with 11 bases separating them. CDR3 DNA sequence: TGCGCCAGCAGCCTAGCCCATAGGGAGACCCAGTACTTC. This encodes CASSLAHRETQYF.